Following are 11 T cell receptor beta chains from one sample sequenced in a study of post-analysis software for immune sequencing data. Their recognized antigens are unknown. Study-level results: Five or six TRBV segments, including TRBV5-6, TRBV5-1 and TRBV20-1, were more frequent in patients than controls.

Unique-molecular-identifier-tagged TCR beta cDNA libraries were used. TCRdb itself ran the PCR reads through MiXCR, one entry per CDR3 protein. The sample holds about 540,000 distinct CDR3 sequences, roughly 34% seen once. What was sequenced was blood. These TCRs come from a girl aged 2-17 years with multiple sclerosis.

V usage is TRBV6-1 and J usage is TRBJ2-3, with TRBD1 identical over 7 bases. V lost 7 bases to trimming and J lost 1 base; unmatched junction nucleotides: 11. The germline gives CDR1 MNHNS, CDR2 SASEGT. This CDR3 comprises 16 residues. CDR3 sequence reads: CASIKRGDRRTDTQYF. The CDR3 DNA is TGTGCCAGCATCAAAAGAGGGGACAGACGCACAGATACGCAGTATTTT.

The V call is TRBV12-3 or TRBV12-4, the J call TRBJ2-7; a possible D gene is TRBD2 (6 bases). The DNA end lines up better with TRBJ2-5; the J call may be wrong. The CDR3 length is 15 residues. The CDR3 region has the DNA TGTGCCAGCAGCCCCACTAGCTCGGGTCAAGAGACCCAGTACTTC. It translates to CASSPTSSGQETQYF.

This clonotype was counted only a few times. V and J are TRBV7-2 and TRBJ2-3, with D uncertain. Per the germline V gene, CDR1 is SGHTA and CDR2 is FQGNSA. Deletions cut 4 bases from V and 2 bases from J, with 7 bases between. The CDR3 is made up of 13 amino acids. This CDR3 reads CASSSDFTDTQYF. The DNA for the CDR3 is TGTGCCAGCAGCTCTGACTTCACAGATACGCAGTATTTT.

V and J are TRBV27 and TRBJ2-5, with 7 bases that match TRBD2. The germline gives CDR1 MNHEY, CDR2 SMNVEV (reference sequence). This CDR3 has 15 residues. V trimming: 5 bases; J trimming: 5 bases; junction bases outside the gene matches: 11. CDR3: CASSLTRGSVETQYF. In nucleotides, the CDR3 is TGTGCCAGCAGTCTCACGCGGGGGTCCGTGGAGACCCAGTACTTC.

The chain carries TRBV5-4 and TRBJ2-5; D might be TRBD2 (6 bases). Germline assignment: CDR1 SGHNT and CDR2 YYREEE (reference sequence). The germline V and J ends were trimmed by 1 base and 5 bases, with 12 bases remaining between them. This CDR3 is 14 amino acids long. The CDR3 is CASSLNARGETQYF. CDR3 DNA: TGTGCCAGCAGCTTGAACGCGCGGGGTGAGACCCAGTACTTC.

This clonotype turned up a few times. The chain uses TRBV11-2 and TRBJ1-2; TRBD1 aligns across 8 bases. This CDR3 spans 14 amino acids. The V segment lost 5 bases and the J segment 4 bases; nucleotides outside the gene matches: 6. Looked up from germline, CDR1 is SGHAT and CDR2 is FQNNGV. CDR3 region: CASSPDRVVYGYTF. CDR3 nucleotide sequence: TGTGCCAGCAGCCCGGACAGGGTAGTCTATGGCTACACCTTC.

About this clonotype: A junction end diverges from the germline sequence, so it may reflect a read error. CDR3 loop: CTSSDVTPSDPETQYF. CDR3 DNA sequence: TGTACCAGCAGTGACGTTACGCCTAGCGACCCGGAGACCCAGTACTTC. The chain employs TRBV2 and TRBJ2-5, with D possibly TRBD2 on 6 matching bases. Germline loops: CDR1 SNHLY, CDR2 FYNNEI. The CDR3 spans 16 residues.

J is TRBJ2-7 and V is TRBV3-1, with D possibly matching TRBD1 (5 bases). V lost 1 base and J lost 5, with 15 bases in between. Germline lookup yields CDR1 LGHDT and CDR2 YNNKEL (reference sequence). The CDR3 runs to 15 residues. The CDR3 DNA is TGTGCCAGCAGCCAAGTTGGCGTCAGGGCAAACGAGCAGTACTTC. This translates into CASSQVGVRANEQYF.

CDR3 nucleotide sequence: TGTGCCAGCAGTGACTGGGATCCAGATACGCAGTATTTT. Residues: CASSDWDPDTQYF. The chain is built from TRBV6-1 and TRBJ2-3; D is unclear. With 3 bases removed from V and 4 bases from J, the gap between germline ends came to 8 bases. Germline CDR1 and CDR2: MNHNS and SASEGT. CDR3 length: 13 residues.

This clonotype was seen only a few times. This chain uses TRBV5-1 with TRBJ2-5, with 12 bases that match TRBD2. V was pared by 3 bases and J by 3 bases, with 3 bases of the junction left unmatched. This CDR3 is 15 amino acids long. The germline V gene has CDR1 SGHRS and CDR2 YFSETQ. CDR3 coding DNA: TGCGCCAGCAGCTCTAGACTAGCGGGGGAAGAGACCCAGTACTTC. Its translation is CASSSRLAGEETQYF.

The chain combines TRBV12-3 or TRBV12-4 with TRBJ1-1, with D hard to call. This CDR3 spans 13 amino acids. Between the trimmed V and J ends, which lost 2 bases and 5 bases, there was a span of 9 bases. The CDR3 DNA reads as TGTGCCAGCAGTTTACGTCGGGAAACTGAAGCTTTCTTT. Its protein is CASSLRRETEAFF.